Listed below are T cell receptor beta chains from one sample, sequenced in a study of T cell changes during pregnancy in multiple sclerosis. Libraries were prepared by immunoSEQ multiplex PCR; TCRdb keeps only in-frame clonotypes and omits some of them. This table holds about 60,000 clones, around 92% found once. The specimen comprised peripheral blood, sampled in the first trimester of pregnancy. The receptors shown here come from a female donor with multiple sclerosis, enrolled in a pregnancy study. Each CDR3 is given with its conserved first and last residue. The order of the fields is J gene, clone size, V gene, D gene, CDR3 DNA, CDR3 protein. D genes are given only for firm matches. Size tells how often a clone was seen (once, few, many) or the class of an expanded clone, and some rows leave it out.

J: TRBJ2-7; size: NA; V: TRBV7-9; D: NA; DNA: TGTGCCAGCAGCTTAGGGGGTCAGGGATGGCCCTACGAGCAGTACTTC; CDR3: CASSLGGQGWPYEQYF
J: TRBJ1-6; size: once; V: TRBV4-3; D: NA; DNA: TGCGCCAGCAGCCAGGGGGGGGTAATCGATTCACCCCTCCACTTT; CDR3: CASSQGGVIDSPLHF
J: TRBJ2-1; size: few; V: TRBV12-5; D: TRBD1; DNA: TGTGCTAGTGGCACAGGGGTCAGCTCCTACAATGAGCAGTTCTTC; CDR3: CASGTGVSSYNEQFF
J: TRBJ1-5; size: NA; V: TRBV5-6; D: TRBD1; DNA: TGTGCCAGCAGCCAGGGACAGCCGACCGGACAGCCCCAGCATTTT; CDR3: CASSQGQPTGQPQHF
J: TRBJ2-5; size: NA; V: TRBV7-9; D: NA; DNA: TGTGCCAGCAGCTTAGGTGTCTCCGAAGAGACCCAGTACTTC; CDR3: CASSLGVSEETQYF
J: TRBJ2-5; size: once; V: TRBV7-2; D: NA; DNA: TGTGCCAGCAGCTTCCGGGTTCTCACACAAGAGACCCAGTACTTC; CDR3: CASSFRVLTQETQYF
J: TRBJ2-7; size: NA; V: TRBV7-6; D: NA; DNA: TGTGCCAGCAGCTTAGTAGGAGGGTGGGAGCAGTACTTC; CDR3: CASSLVGGWEQYF
J: TRBJ2-7; size: NA; V: TRBV5-4; D: NA; DNA: TGTGCCAGCAGCTTGAGGGGGGGCGGTTACGAGCAGTACTTC; CDR3: CASSLRGGGYEQYF
J: TRBJ1-4; size: NA; V: TRBV19; D: NA; DNA: TGTGCCAGTAGAACCGGGAATGAAAAACTGTTTTTT; CDR3: CASRTGNEKLFF
J: TRBJ2-1; size: NA; V: TRBV7-9; D: NA; DNA: TGTGCGGGGGGGGCGGGGCACTCCTACAATGAGCAGTTCTTC; CDR3: CAGGAGHSYNEQFF
J: TRBJ2-5; size: NA; V: TRBV18; D: NA; DNA: TGTGCCAGCTCACCAGGGGGCGTAGAGACCCAGTACTTC; CDR3: CASSPGGVETQYF
J: TRBJ1-2; size: NA; V: TRBV6-6; D: TRBD1; DNA: TGTGCCAGCAGCCCAGGACAGGGCGTTGGCTACACCTTC; CDR3: CASSPGQGVGYTF
J: TRBJ2-5; size: NA; V: TRBV2; D: TRBD2; DNA: TGTGCCAGCACCTTAGCGGGGGCAGCGGAGACCCAGTACTTC; CDR3: CASTLAGAAETQYF
J: TRBJ2-7; size: NA; V: TRBV5-1; D: TRBD1; DNA: TGCGCCAGCAGCACTCAAGGGGGCGCCGGCTACGAGCAGTACTTC; CDR3: CASSTQGGAGYEQYF
J: TRBJ2-2; size: NA; V: TRBV4-3; D: NA; DNA: TGCGCCAGCAGCCTCAAAGGGCTTTTCGGCGGGGTTTCGAACACCGGGGAGCTGTTTTTT; CDR3: CASSLKGLFGGVSNTGELFF
J: TRBJ1-6; size: NA; V: TRBV11-3; D: NA; DNA: TGTGCCAGCAGCTTAGTCCCCGGGGCACCCCTCCACTTT; CDR3: CASSLVPGAPLHF
J: TRBJ2-7; size: NA; V: TRBV19; D: TRBD2; DNA: TGTGCCAGTAGAAGCGGGGGGTCCTACGAGCAGTACTTC; CDR3: CASRSGGSYEQYF
J: TRBJ1-2; size: NA; V: TRBV4-3; D: NA; DNA: TGCGCCAGCAGCCAAGATCGGGTGAGCTATGGCTACACCTTC; CDR3: CASSQDRVSYGYTF
J: TRBJ1-1; size: NA; V: TRBV19; D: TRBD1; DNA: TGTGCCAGTAGTATTGGGACAGGAGTAGAAGCTTTCTTT; CDR3: CASSIGTGVEAFF
J: TRBJ1-3; size: NA; V: TRBV7-7; D: NA; DNA: TGTGCCAGCAGCTCAGGAAGCTCCTCTGGAAACACCATATATTTT; CDR3: CASSSGSSSGNTIYF
J: TRBJ1-2; size: NA; V: TRBV7-9; D: NA; DNA: TGTGCCAGCAGCCCTCGGGGGGGGAACTATGGCTACACCTTC; CDR3: CASSPRGGNYGYTF
J: TRBJ2-7; size: NA; V: TRBV2; D: TRBD1; DNA: TGTGCCAGCAGTACTCCCAGGACAGGGCCAACGGAGCAGTACTTC; CDR3: CASSTPRTGPTEQYF
J: TRBJ1-1; size: NA; V: TRBV19; D: TRBD1; DNA: TGTGCCAGTAGTATCCGGAACAGGGGTGCTTTCTTT; CDR3: CASSIRNRGAFF
J: TRBJ1-4; size: NA; V: TRBV6-5; D: NA; DNA: TGTGCCAGCAGTTCAGGGACATTCGAGGGTGCAAAACTGTTTTTT; CDR3: CASSSGTFEGAKLFF
J: TRBJ2-3; size: NA; V: TRBV5-1; D: NA; DNA: TGCGCCAGCAGCACATTCACAGATACGCAGTATTTT; CDR3: CASSTFTDTQYF
J: TRBJ2-2; size: NA; V: TRBV18; D: TRBD2; DNA: TGTGCCAGCTCAAACTCGCAGGGGACTAGCGGAGTACTTAACACCGGGGAGCTGTTTTTT; CDR3: CASSNSQGTSGVLNTGELFF
J: TRBJ2-3; size: NA; V: TRBV4-3; D: NA; DNA: TGCGCCAGCAGCCAAGGCACTGCGGGATCACGATTTAGCACAGATACGCAGTATTTT; CDR3: CASSQGTAGSRFSTDTQYF
J: TRBJ1-6; size: NA; V: TRBV7-2; D: NA; DNA: TGTGCCAGCAGTACAGCCCCGCCACACACCTATAATTCACCCCTCCACTTT; CDR3: CASSTAPPHTYNSPLHF
J: TRBJ1-2; size: NA; V: TRBV9; D: TRBD1; DNA: TGTGCCAGCAGCGTAAGTTCTCGGGACAGCGTCTATGGCTACACCTTC; CDR3: CASSVSSRDSVYGYTF
J: TRBJ1-4; size: NA; V: TRBV7-9; D: NA; DNA: TGTGCCAGCAGCTTTTCGACAGGTGAAAAACTGTTTTTT; CDR3: CASSFSTGEKLFF
J: TRBJ1-5; size: NA; V: TRBV5-5; D: NA; DNA: TGTGCCAGCAGCTTGGACCTATATAGCAATCAGCCCCAGCATTTT; CDR3: CASSLDLYSNQPQHF
J: TRBJ2-7; size: NA; V: TRBV5-1; D: NA; DNA: TGCGCCAGCAGCTGGTCGGGAAGGGATGGCGAGCAGTACTTC; CDR3: CASSWSGRDGEQYF
J: TRBJ1-2; size: once; V: TRBV7-2; D: NA; DNA: TGTGCCAGCAGCCTAGGACTCAACTATGGCTACACCTTC; CDR3: CASSLGLNYGYTF
J: TRBJ2-5; size: NA; V: TRBV5-1; D: NA; DNA: TGCGCCAGCAGCCACTCGGACAGCCAAGAGACCCAGTACTTC; CDR3: CASSHSDSQETQYF
J: TRBJ2-3; size: NA; V: TRBV18; D: TRBD1; DNA: TGTGCCAGCTCCCCTGCGACAGGGCAAGATACGCAGTATTTT; CDR3: CASSPATGQDTQYF
J: TRBJ2-5; size: NA; V: TRBV7-3; D: TRBD2; DNA: TGTGCCAGCAGCTTAATTGGTATTAGCGGGGGGGCCGGGGAGACCCAGTACTTC; CDR3: CASSLIGISGGAGETQYF
J: TRBJ2-3; size: NA; V: TRBV4-3; D: TRBD1; DNA: TGCGCCAGCAGCCAACTCACAGGGGCAGATACGCAGTATTTT; CDR3: CASSQLTGADTQYF
J: TRBJ2-5; size: NA; V: TRBV13; D: NA; DNA: TGTGCCAGCAGCCACGGCCTTCAGGTCCCCCCACTTCAAGAGACCCAGTACTTC; CDR3: CASSHGLQVPPLQETQYF
J: TRBJ1-3; size: NA; V: TRBV5-4; D: NA; DNA: TGTGCCAGCAGCTTGCAATTTGGAGGGGACTTCTCTGGAAACACCATATATTTT; CDR3: CASSLQFGGDFSGNTIYF
J: TRBJ1-6; size: NA; V: TRBV29-1; D: NA; DNA: TGCAGCGTTGGCGAGTCTGTGGATAATTCACCCCTCCACTTT; CDR3: CSVGESVDNSPLHF
J: TRBJ1-1; size: NA; V: TRBV7-2; D: NA; DNA: TGTGCCAGCAGCTTAGGGGGGGTGGGAAACACTGAAGCTTTCTTT; CDR3: CASSLGGVGNTEAFF
J: TRBJ2-5; size: few; V: TRBV4-3; D: NA; DNA: TGCGCCAGCAGCCCCCCGGGAGAAGAGACCCAGTACTTC; CDR3: CASSPPGEETQYF
J: TRBJ2-2; size: NA; V: TRBV7-2; D: NA; DNA: TGTGCCAGCAGCTCCCGGCCTAAGGGGACCGGGGAGCTGTTTTTT; CDR3: CASSSRPKGTGELFF
J: TRBJ1-1; size: NA; V: TRBV7-9; D: TRBD1; DNA: TGTGCCAGCAGCTTAGGGACAGGGATGGACACTGAAGCTTTCTTT; CDR3: CASSLGTGMDTEAFF
J: TRBJ1-2; size: NA; V: TRBV19; D: NA; DNA: TGTGCCAGTAGTCACCCCTACAAGCCGGGTAGCTACACCTTC; CDR3: CASSHPYKPGSYTF
J: TRBJ2-3; size: once; V: TRBV18; D: TRBD1; DNA: TGTGCCAGCTCACCAGCAGGGGGCTTGGGAGATACGCAGTATTTT; CDR3: CASSPAGGLGDTQYF
J: TRBJ1-6; size: NA; V: TRBV5-1; D: TRBD1; DNA: TGCGCCAGCAGCTCTGACAGGGGAGGTAATTCACCCCTCCACTTT; CDR3: CASSSDRGGNSPLHF
J: TRBJ2-3; size: NA; V: TRBV9; D: NA; DNA: TGTGCCAGCAGCCCCACGGGAGATACGCAGTATTTT; CDR3: CASSPTGDTQYF
J: TRBJ2-3; size: few; V: TRBV6-4; D: TRBD2; DNA: TGTGCCAGCAGCGAAGCGACTAGCGGGGGAGCAGATACGCAGTATTTT; CDR3: CASSEATSGGADTQYF
J: TRBJ1-2; size: NA; V: TRBV7-2; D: TRBD1; DNA: TGTGCCAGCAGCCCCTCGGGACAGGCCCCTGGCTACACCTTC; CDR3: CASSPSGQAPGYTF
J: TRBJ2-2; size: NA; V: TRBV4-2; D: TRBD1; DNA: TGTGCCAGCAGCCAAGAAAGCAGGGGGTTTGGGGAGCTGTTTTTT; CDR3: CASSQESRGFGELFF
J: TRBJ1-2; size: NA; V: TRBV5-5; D: NA; DNA: TGTGCCAGCAGCTTGCCCGGGAGACAATACTATGGCTACACCTTC; CDR3: CASSLPGRQYYGYTF
J: TRBJ1-2; size: NA; V: TRBV9; D: TRBD1; DNA: TGTGCCAGCAGCGTAGCTACCACAGGGGGGGACTATGGCTACACCTTC; CDR3: CASSVATTGGDYGYTF
J: TRBJ2-1; size: NA; V: TRBV9; D: TRBD2; DNA: TGTGCCAGCAGCCCGGCGGGGGAGTCCTACAATGAGCAGTTCTTC; CDR3: CASSPAGESYNEQFF
J: TRBJ2-3; size: once; V: TRBV11-2; D: NA; DNA: TGTGCCAGCAGCTTAGGACAGAACACAGATACGCAGTATTTT; CDR3: CASSLGQNTDTQYF
J: TRBJ1-4; size: NA; V: TRBV4-3; D: NA; DNA: TGCGCCAGCAGCCAAGATCGGCCGGGATTCGAAAAACTGTTTTTT; CDR3: CASSQDRPGFEKLFF
J: TRBJ1-1; size: NA; V: TRBV10-3; D: NA; DNA: TGTGCCATATCGCCAGGGGTAGGTTTCGCTTTCTTT; CDR3: CAISPGVGFAFF
J: TRBJ2-1; size: NA; V: TRBV27; D: NA; DNA: TGTGCCAGCAGTTCGGGAGTGGGCAATGAGCAGTTCTTC; CDR3: CASSSGVGNEQFF
J: TRBJ1-5; size: NA; V: TRBV6-4; D: NA; DNA: TGTGCCAGCAGCGAGGGCAGTAATCAGCCCCAGCATTTT; CDR3: CASSEGSNQPQHF